Described below is a single T cell receptor beta chain sequence and its context. The clone's antigen remains unknown. Base qualities are not recorded, but no much larger clone differs from it by a single base. This entry belongs to a study of T cell changes during pregnancy in multiple sclerosis (dated by TCRdb to between 2018 and 2020). As for the study more broadly: The study examined how the T cell repertoire changed over the course of pregnancy in women with multiple sclerosis.

V drops 1 base and J drops 2 bases, leaving 11 bases in between. Taken from cysteine to phenylalanine, the CDR3 has 15 residues. The entry retains the CDR3 DNA only, 45 bases that are in frame from base 1. Taken from the germline V gene (reference sequence), the CDR1 and CDR2 loops are SEHNR and FQNEAQ. The method was the immunoSEQ multiplex PCR assay. The immuneACCESS repertoire file appears here via TCRdb, limited to in-frame rearrangements. These files lack a portion of the clones; in checked studies, under half of the deficit traces to unresolved V genes, and the cause of the others is not known. In this sample the table shows approximately 100,000 clones, 91% of which occur a single time. The biggest ten clones account for 3% to 3.5% of the sample.

This clonotype was sampled from a female donor with multiple sclerosis, enrolled in a pregnancy study. Rearrangement joined TRBV7-9 to TRBJ1-2; the D gene is perhaps TRBD1, from 6 matching bases. The source material was peripheral blood, sampled after pregnancy. The CDR3 reads CASSLGDRINYGYTF. The DNA sequence is as follows: TGTGCCAGCAGCTTAGGAGACAGGATCAACTATGGCTACACCTTC.